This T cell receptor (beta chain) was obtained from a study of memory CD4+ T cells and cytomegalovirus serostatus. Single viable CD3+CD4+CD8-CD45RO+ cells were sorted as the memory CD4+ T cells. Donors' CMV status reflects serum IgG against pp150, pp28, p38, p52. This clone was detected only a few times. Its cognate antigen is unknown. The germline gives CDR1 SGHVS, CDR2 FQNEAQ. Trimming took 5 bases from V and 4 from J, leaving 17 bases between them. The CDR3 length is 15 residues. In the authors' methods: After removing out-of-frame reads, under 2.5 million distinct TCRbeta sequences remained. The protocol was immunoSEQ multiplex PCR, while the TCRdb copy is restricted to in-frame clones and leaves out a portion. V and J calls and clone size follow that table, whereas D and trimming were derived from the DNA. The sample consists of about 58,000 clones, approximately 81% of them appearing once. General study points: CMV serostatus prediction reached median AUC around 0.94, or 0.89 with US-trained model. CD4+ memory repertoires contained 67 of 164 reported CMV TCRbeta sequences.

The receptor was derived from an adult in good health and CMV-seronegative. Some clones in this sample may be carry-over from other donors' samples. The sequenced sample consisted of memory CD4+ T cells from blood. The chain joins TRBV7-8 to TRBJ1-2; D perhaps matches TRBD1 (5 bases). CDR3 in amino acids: CASSPDKKTVYGYTF. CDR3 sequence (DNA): TGTGCCAGCAGCCCGGACAAAAAAACTGTCTATGGCTACACCTTC.